Listed below are T cell receptor beta chains from one sample, sequenced in a study of T cells in narcolepsy. TCRdb's table, derived via immunoSEQ multiplex PCR, lists solely in-frame clones and lacks some. The sample holds 10,000 to 12,000 clones, just over 70% seen once. Sequencing was performed on CD45RA- memory CD8+ T cells from PBMCs. These receptors were obtained from a human donor with narcolepsy. CDR3s include the opening cysteine and the closing phenylalanine or tryptophan. A D gene is named only where the DNA matches it firmly. Clone sizes are given selectively: once, few, many, or a class where the clone is expanded.

TRBD1 TRBJ1-2 TRBV28 few TGTGCCAGCAACAGGGGCCTCCAATCCTATGGCTACACCTTC CASNRGLQSYGYTF
- TRBJ1-5 TRBV28 - TGTGCCAGCAGTTTATCTCCTGCTCCCCCCAATCAGCCCCAGCATTTT CASSLSPAPPNQPQHF
- TRBJ2-7 TRBV7-7 - TGTGCCAGCAGCTTAGCCGGACACTACGAGCAGTACTTC CASSLAGHYEQYF
- TRBJ1-2 TRBV19 - TGTGCCAGTAGCGCTGGACCGATTGAGCTGGACTATGGCTACACCTTC CASSAGPIELDYGYTF
- TRBJ1-1 TRBV7-9 large TGTGCCAGCAGCTTATCGTTGAACACTGAAGCTTTCTTT CASSLSLNTEAFF
TRBD2 TRBJ2-5 TRBV28 once TGTGCCAGCAGTTTCGGGCGGGAGCGACAAGAGACCCAGTACTTC CASSFGRERQETQYF
- TRBJ2-7 TRBV5-6 - TGTGCCAGCAGAGAGAGGGACCGCCTAGGGAAGCAGTACTTC CASRERDRLGKQYF
TRBD2 TRBJ2-3 TRBV4-1 - TGCGCCAGCAGCCAATGGACTAGCGCGGATACGCAGTATTTT CASSQWTSADTQYF
- TRBJ1-1 TRBV19 - TGTGCCAGTAGTATGGGGGGTGGCAGGGTAGACGGAAACACTGAAGCTTTCTTT CASSMGGGRVDGNTEAFF
TRBD1 TRBJ1-1 TRBV4-3 - TGCGCCAGCAGCCGCACAGGGGAAGACACTGAAGCTTTCTTT CASSRTGEDTEAFF
TRBD1 TRBJ2-7 TRBV4-3 - TGCGCCAGCAGCCTCGGACAGGGGGCGGCCTACGAGCAGTACTTC CASSLGQGAAYEQYF
- TRBJ2-1 TRBV7-9 - TGTGCCAGCAGCTTAGGTCGGGGGGAGCAGTTCTTC CASSLGRGEQFF
- TRBJ2-7 TRBV5-4 large TGTGCCAGCAGGCCGGGAGAGGGATTTAGCTCCTACGAGCAGTACTTC CASRPGEGFSSYEQYF
- TRBJ1-2 TRBV6-1 - TGTGCCAGCAGTGAAGCTCAGCCCCCTGGCTACACCTTC CASSEAQPPGYTF
- TRBJ2-3 TRBV4-3 - TGCGCCAGCAGCCTAAAGGCCGACGCGGCAGATACGCAGTATTTT CASSLKADAADTQYF
- TRBJ1-1 TRBV30 - TGTGCCTGCGAATCGCTGAACACTGAAGCTTTCTTT CACESLNTEAFF
- TRBJ2-5 TRBV4-2 few TGTGCCAGCAGCTTTAACAGGGGGGGTCAAGAGACCCAGTACTTC CASSFNRGGQETQYF
TRBD1 TRBJ1-2 TRBV7-3 few TGTGCCAGCAGCCGGGACAGGGACTATGGCTACACCTTC CASSRDRDYGYTF
TRBD2 TRBJ2-5 TRBV7-2 - TGTGCCAGCAGTTCTAGCGGGTGGTCTCGGGAGACCCAGTACTTC CASSSSGWSRETQYF
- TRBJ2-7 TRBV25-1 - TGTGCCAGCAGTGATGGGATAGAAGCCCACGAGCAGTACTTC CASSDGIEAHEQYF
- TRBJ2-1 TRBV6-5 - TGTGCCAGCAGTGAACTGGTATACAATGAGCAGTTCTTC CASSELVYNEQFF
- TRBJ2-5 TRBV2 - TGTGCCAGCCAGTTAGGATGGGACGAAGAGACCCAGTACTTC CASQLGWDEETQYF
- TRBJ2-7 TRBV7-3 - TGTGCCAGCAGCCAAGGGACATTTTGGCCCTACGAGCAGTACTTC CASSQGTFWPYEQYF
- TRBJ2-4 TRBV10-1 once TGCGCCAGCAGTGAGTGTAAAGGCCTAGCCAAAAACATTCAGTACTTC CASSECKGLAKNIQYF
- TRBJ2-5 TRBV4-2 - TGTGCCAGCAGCCAAGATCGCGGGGCGGAAGAGACCCAGTACTTC CASSQDRGAEETQYF
- TRBJ1-5 TRBV4-1 - TGCGCCAGCAGCCAAGGGTTGGGATACAATCAGCCCCAGCATTTT CASSQGLGYNQPQHF
- TRBJ1-6 TRBV25-1 - TGTGCCAGCAGCCTGGGAGTTCCCTATAATTCACCCCTCCACTTT CASSLGVPYNSPLHF
- TRBJ2-3 TRBV11-3 - TGTGCCAGCAGTTTACCTGGCGGGGGCACAGATACGCAGTATTTT CASSLPGGGTDTQYF
- TRBJ1-5 TRBV6-1 - TGTGCCAGCAGTTCCCGGGTCGGGAATCAGCCCCAGCATTTT CASSSRVGNQPQHF
- TRBJ2-2 TRBV7-3 - TGTGCCAGCACTGCCCTTGATGGGACCGGGGAGCTGTTTTTT CASTALDGTGELFF
TRBD1 TRBJ2-7 TRBV11-2 - TGTGCCAGCAGCCCCACAGGGGGGAGTTACGAGCAGTACTTC CASSPTGGSYEQYF
TRBD1 TRBJ2-7 TRBV6-1 few TGTGCCAGCAGTGAACTCCCGGGACAGATCTACGAGCAGTACTTC CASSELPGQIYEQYF
- TRBJ2-7 TRBV6-1 - TGTGCCAGCTCCACGGAGGGCGGCTACGAGCAGTACTTC CASSTEGGYEQYF
TRBD2 TRBJ2-7 TRBV7-9 - TGTGCCAGCAGCCCCAGGACTAGTTACGAGCAGTACTTC CASSPRTSYEQYF
TRBD1 TRBJ1-2 TRBV5-6 - TGTGCCAGCAGGCAGACAGGGTTCTATGGCTACACCTTC CASRQTGFYGYTF
- TRBJ1-1 TRBV10-3 - TGTGCCATCAGTGAGTCTACTACTCGTGGTGGGAACACTGAAGCTTTCTTT CAISESTTRGGNTEAFF
TRBD1 TRBJ2-7 TRBV11-1 once TGTGCCAGCAGCCCCGACAGGGGTTCATCCTCCTACGAGCAGTACTTC CASSPDRGSSSYEQYF
- TRBJ1-2 TRBV27 - TGTGCCAGCAGTTTATTAGGCCAGGAAGGCTACACCTTC CASSLLGQEGYTF
- TRBJ2-7 TRBV5-5 - TGTGCCAGCAGCTTGTTAGAAAGCTCCTACGAGCAGTACTTC CASSLLESSYEQYF
- TRBJ2-3 TRBV28 few TGTGCCAGCAGTTTAGGAGGGACGGTAGATACGCAGTATTTT CASSLGGTVDTQYF
TRBD1 TRBJ2-7 TRBV30 - TGTGCCTGGAGTACCGGACAGGGGTCCTACGAGCAGTACTTC CAWSTGQGSYEQYF
- TRBJ2-6 TRBV7-2 - TGTGCCAGCAGTTGGGCCGGGAGCCACTCTGGGGCCAACGTCCTGACTTTC CASSWAGSHSGANVLTF
- TRBJ2-3 TRBV5-8 - TGTGCCAGCAGCTTAGACGCGGCCACAGATACGCAGTATTTT CASSLDAATDTQYF
TRBD1 TRBJ1-5 TRBV10-3 - TGTGCCATCGGGGACAGGACCAATCAGCCCCAGCATTTT CAIGDRTNQPQHF
TRBD2 TRBJ2-3 TRBV4-3 - TGCGCCAGCAGCCTCTGGACTAGCGCAGATACGCAGTATTTT CASSLWTSADTQYF
TRBD1 TRBJ1-2 TRBV27 - TGTGCCAGCCGATCTACAGGGGACTATGGCTACACCTTC CASRSTGDYGYTF
- TRBJ1-4 TRBV28 few TGTGCCAGCAGTCCCCAAGGGAGGGAAGGTGAAAAACTGTTTTTT CASSPQGREGEKLFF
- TRBJ1-2 TRBV9 - TGTGCCAGCAGCCAAGGGGAGGGGGTCTATGGCTACACCTTC CASSQGEGVYGYTF
- TRBJ2-7 TRBV5-4 - TGTGCCAGCAGCCGACCGGGCCAGTGGGGCGCCTACGAGCAGTACTTC CASSRPGQWGAYEQYF
- TRBJ2-2 TRBV18 few TGTGCCAGCTCACCAAAGGGGTACCCACTGAACACCGGGGAGCTGTTTTTT CASSPKGYPLNTGELFF
TRBD2 TRBJ2-3 TRBV6-5 few TGTGCCAGTATAGCGGGGGGGCTTGTCACAGATACGCAGTATTTT CASIAGGLVTDTQYF
- TRBJ2-2 TRBV7-8 - TGTGCCAGCAGCTTAGGTATCAACACCGGGGAGCTGTTTTTT CASSLGINTGELFF
- TRBJ2-1 TRBV28 - TGTGCCAGCAGTTTGACTACCTACAATGAGCAGTTCTTC CASSLTTYNEQFF
- TRBJ2-2 TRBV7-7 once TGTGCTAGCAGCTTCTCTCCACAGGGAGGGAACACCGGGGAGCTGTTTTTT CASSFSPQGGNTGELFF